One and the same sample provided the 23 T cell receptor beta chains below, sequenced in a study of regulatory T cells in long-lasting Graves disease. The sample's time point: persistent/refractory GD, antithyroid drugs over 5 years with positive TRAb. There was RNA extracted from PBMCs, and the TCR library was made from it. Arm-PCR with iRepertoire HTBI primers amplified the CDR3 regions for these TCR beta libraries. TCRdb used MiXCR to reprocess the multiplex PCR reads, holding one entry per CDR3 protein. Of 500,000 to 700,000 distinct CDR3 sequences listed, 30% are singletons. The specimen was peripheral blood mononuclear cells (PBMCs), collected when the disease was refractory, from a patient treated with antithyroid drugs. The source is a female donor with Graves disease.

The rearrangement uses TRBV2 and TRBJ2-5; TRBD2 agrees at 8 bases. Germline V gene lookup returns CDR1 SNHLY and CDR2 FYNNEI. The junction had 8 bases not matched to a gene; V was cut back by 6 bases and J by 2 bases. The CDR3 totals 15 residues. The CDR3: CASRVLAGRQETQYF. In DNA, the CDR3 is TGTGCCAGCAGGGTATTAGCGGGACGGCAAGAGACCCAGTACTTC.

V and J are TRBV12-3 or TRBV12-4 and TRBJ1-5; maybe TRBD1 (5 bases). The CDR3 totals 15 residues. The V and J ends lost 5 bases and 0 bases respectively, with 11 bases between them. CDR3 sequence reads: CASSRDLRSNQPQHF. The CDR3 DNA is TGTGCCAGCAGTCGGGACCTCCGTAGCAATCAGCCCCAGCATTTT.

V gene TRBV5-1 combines with J gene TRBJ1-1; TRBD1 matches 7 bases. J was trimmed by 4 bases and V by 4 bases; bases with no gene match: 4. CDR1 and CDR2 (germline): SGHRS, YFSETQ. CDR3 size: 13 residues. CDR3 DNA: TGCGCCAGCAGCCCCAGGGGGAGCACTGAAGCTTTCTTT. This sequence encodes CASSPRGSTEAFF.

This clonotype has a count of ten or more. The genes are TRBV6-1 and TRBJ2-7; the match to TRBD2 covers 12 bases. The ends lost 7 bases at V and 5 bases at J; junction bases unmatched: 15. There are 17 residues in the CDR3. CDR1 is MNHNS and CDR2 is SASEGT in the germline V gene. CDR3 DNA: TGTGCCAGCAACAGGGGGTCGCTAGCGGGAGGGCCCCACGAGCAGTACTTC. Its protein is CASNRGSLAGGPHEQYF.

The chain links TRBV5-1 to TRBJ1-6; 8 bases match TRBD1. This CDR3 is built from 14 residues. V gave up 3 bases and J gave up 9 bases; unmatched junction bases: 5. The germline V gene has CDR1 SGHRS and CDR2 YFSETQ. The CDR3 DNA reads TGCGCCAGCAGCTCTGACAGGGGTTCTTCACCCCTCCACTTT. Protein: CASSSDRGSSPLHF.

As regards this clonotype: The junction differs from germline at one of its ends, possibly a read error. The chain links TRBV20-1 to TRBJ2-2; 8 nucleotides line up with TRBD1. CDR3 length: 16 residues. Looked up from germline, CDR1 is DFQATT and CDR2 is SNEGSKA (reference sequence). The CDR3 DNA reads TGCAGCGCTAGTCCAGGGGGCGCAATGAACACCGGGGAGCTGTTTTTT. Protein: CSASPGGAMNTGELFF.

Comments on this clonotype: A junction end diverges from the germline sequence, so it may reflect a read error. V is TRBV28 and J is TRBJ1-2, with 9 bases lining up with TRBD1. The germline V gene encodes CDR1 MDHEN and CDR2 SYDVKM. The CDR3 extends over 16 amino acids. CDR3 in DNA: TGCGCCAGCAGCCAAAAGTGGGACAGGGCCCAATATGGCTACACCTTC. This gives the protein CASSQKWDRAQYGYTF.

The sample holds many counts of this clonotype. The chain is built from TRBV12-3 or TRBV12-4 and TRBJ1-1; possible D gene TRBD1, 5 bases. Trimming left V 3 bases short and J 2 bases short, with 10 bases between. The CDR3 totals 14 residues. CDR3 in amino acids: CASSFAGKNTEAFF. CDR3 DNA sequence: TGTGCCAGCAGTTTCGCAGGGAAAAACACTGAAGCTTTCTTT.

This clonotype has just a few counts. The chain links TRBV18 to TRBJ1-1, with 7 bases fitting TRBD1. V shed 3 bases, J shed 7 bases, and the junction held 5 bases outside the gene matches. The CDR3 runs 13 residues. Germline-derived CDR1 and CDR2 are KGHSH and LQKENI. CDR3 loop: CASSPRQGLEAFF. CDR3 DNA: TGTGCCAGCTCACCGCGACAGGGACTTGAAGCTTTCTTT.

The chain combines TRBV6-1 with TRBJ2-1, with a weak D call TRBD2 (6 bases). The germline V and J ends were trimmed by 2 bases and 1 base, with 9 bases remaining between them. CDR1 and CDR2 from the germline V gene are MNHNS and SASEGT. The CDR3 spans 15 residues. The CDR3, as DNA: TGTGCCAGCAGTGAACTAGCGAGGTCCTACAATGAGCAGTTCTTC. Its protein product is CASSELARSYNEQFF.

The rearrangement uses TRBV27 and TRBJ2-7; a weak D match, TRBD1 (5 bases). Trimming pared 2 bases from V and 0 bases from J, leaving 14 bases between. This CDR3 has 16 residues. CDR1 and CDR2 from the germline V gene are MNHEY and SMNVEV (reference sequence). CDR3 in amino acids: CASSLAHIRGSYEQYF. The CDR3 nucleotides are TGTGCCAGCAGTTTAGCACACATTAGGGGCTCCTACGAGCAGTACTTC.

The table lists this clonotype with a few counts. The chain combines TRBV30 with TRBJ1-2; D is unresolved. The germline CDR1 and CDR2 sequences are GTSNPN and SVGIG (reference sequence). V was shortened by 7 bases and J by 0 bases, with 6 bases between the two germline ends. The CDR3 runs to 11 residues. The CDR3 spells CASNTNYGYTF. CDR3 nucleotides: TGTGCCTCTAACACTAACTATGGCTACACCTTC.

J is TRBJ1-2 and V is TRBV27; D gene uncertain. Germline V gene lookup returns CDR1 MNHEY and CDR2 SMNVEV (reference sequence). The CDR3 is made up of 15 amino acids. V was pared by 3 bases and J by 6 bases, with 17 bases between. CDR3 sequence reads: CASSFLGSNSHGYTF. CDR3 coding DNA: TGTGCCAGCAGTTTTCTCGGGTCCAATTCGCATGGCTACACCTTC.

The chain employs TRBV15 and TRBJ1-1; the D gene is possibly TRBD1 (6 bases). The CDR3 contains 14 residues. V was shortened by 0 bases and J by 1 base, with 6 bases between the two germline ends. Germline lookup yields CDR1 LNHNV and CDR2 YYDKDF (reference sequence). For the CDR3, the DNA is TGTGCCACCAGCAGAGAGGGACAGAACACTGAAGCTTTCTTT. Protein product: CATSREGQNTEAFF. Filled out from reference TRBV15 and TRBJ1-1, the complete variable domain reads DAMVIQNPRYQVTQFGKPVTLSCSQTLNHNVMYWYQQKSSQAPKLLFHYYDKDFNNEADTPDNFQSRRPNTSFCFLDIRSPGLGDTAMYLCATSREGQNTEAFFGQGTRLTVV.

The sample holds many counts of this clonotype. The chain is built from TRBV12-3 or TRBV12-4 and TRBJ2-2; possibly TRBD1 or TRBD2 for D (5 bases each). V lost 5 bases, J lost 5 bases, and 21 bases lay in between. The CDR3 contains 17 residues. CDR3 DNA: TGTGCCAGCAGTCGCGACAGAGGTGGGGGTGGAACCGGGGAGCTGTTTTTT. As protein: CASSRDRGGGGTGELFF.

The chain has TRBV11-2 and TRBJ2-7, with 9 bases matching TRBD2. Germline lookup yields CDR1 SGHAT and CDR2 FQNNGV. The J segment lost 2 bases and the V segment lost 5 bases, leaving 7 bases of the junction unmatched. CDR3 length: 15 amino acids. Written as DNA, the CDR3 is TGTGCCAGCAGCCCCGGGGCTAGCGGGGCCTACGAGCAGTACTTC. Translating gives CASSPGASGAYEQYF.

The chain employs TRBV29-1 and TRBJ2-7, with D perhaps TRBD2 (5 bases). CDR1 SQVTM and CDR2 ANQGSEA come from the germline V gene. The CDR3 sequence is 16 residues long. Trimming stripped 4 bases from V and 5 bases from J, with 24 bases between. CDR3 sequence reads: CSVVLAGPPRVHEQYF. Here the CDR3 DNA reads TGCAGCGTTGTCCTCGCGGGCCCACCTCGGGTACACGAGCAGTACTTC.

This clonotype showed up many times. The V and J genes are TRBV20-1 and TRBJ2-5, with D possibly matching TRBD2 (5 bases). This CDR3 comprises 15 residues. Germline V CDR1 and CDR2: DFQATT, SNEGSKA (reference sequence). The V end lost 0 bases, the J end lost 5 bases, and 16 bases lay between the germline ends. The CDR3: CSARDFAEGWETQYF. The CDR3 nucleotides are TGCAGTGCTAGAGATTTTGCCGAGGGATGGGAGACCCAGTACTTC.

This clonotype appeared a few times. The J gene is TRBJ1-1, the V gene TRBV19; 9 nucleotides line up with TRBD1. V lost 5 bases, J lost 5 bases, and 9 bases stayed unmatched. Germline CDR1 and CDR2: LNHDA and SQIVND (reference sequence). CDR3 length equals 15 residues. This chain's CDR3 is CASSGHRGQRTEAFF. CDR3 nucleotides: TGTGCCAGTAGTGGTCACAGGGGGCAACGAACTGAAGCTTTCTTT.

This clonotype has only a few counts. The chain carries TRBV12-3 or TRBV12-4 and TRBJ2-3, with TRBD2 as a possible D gene (6 bases). V gave up 1 base and J gave up 2 bases, with 13 bases separating them. CDR3 length: 16 residues. CDR3 sequence: CASSLVTSRNTDTQYF. Written as DNA, the CDR3 is TGTGCCAGCAGTTTAGTTACTAGCCGGAACACAGATACGCAGTATTTT.

The chain has TRBV27 and TRBJ2-2, with 10 bases that match TRBD1. The CDR3 is 16 residues long. V was clipped by 3 bases and J by 5 bases; unmatched bases: 6. CDR1 and CDR2 from the germline V gene are MNHEY and SMNVEV (reference sequence). In DNA, the CDR3 is TGTGCCAGCAGTTTCCGGACAGGGGGAAGGACCGGGGAGCTGTTTTTT. Its protein product is CASSFRTGGRTGELFF.

The chain uses TRBV20-1 and TRBJ1-6, with 9 bases identical to TRBD1. Germline-derived CDR1 and CDR2 are DFQATT and SNEGSKA (reference sequence). J lost 0 bases, V lost 5 bases, and 2 bases had no gene match. This CDR3 spans 15 amino acids. This CDR3 reads CSARQGVSYNSPLHF. DNA for the CDR3: TGCAGTGCTCGACAGGGGGTCTCCTATAATTCACCCCTCCACTTT.

DNA of the CDR3: TGCAGTGCCACGGGACTAGCGAAAGAGACCCAGTACTTC. Its protein product is CSATGLAKETQYF. This rearrangement joins TRBV20-1 to TRBJ2-5; 10 bases line up with TRBD2. The CDR3 sequence is 13 residues long. The germline V gene has CDR1 DFQATT and CDR2 SNEGSKA (reference sequence). The trim removed 6 bases at V and 3 bases at J, leaving 4 bases unmatched.